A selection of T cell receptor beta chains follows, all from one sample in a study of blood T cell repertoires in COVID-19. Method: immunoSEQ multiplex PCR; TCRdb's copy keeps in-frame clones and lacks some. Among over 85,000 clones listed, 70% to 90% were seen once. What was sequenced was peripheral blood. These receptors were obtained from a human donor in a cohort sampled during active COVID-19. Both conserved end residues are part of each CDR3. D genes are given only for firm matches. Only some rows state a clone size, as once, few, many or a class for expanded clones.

CASSRGQGGQPQHF	TGTGCCAGCAGCCGGGGACAGGGAGGGCAGCCCCAGCATTTT	TRBD1	.	TRBV3-1/TRBV3-2	TRBJ1-5
CASSSDRLTYEQYF	TGTGCCAGCAGCTCGGACAGGCTCACCTACGAGCAGTACTTC	TRBD1	.	TRBV7-2	TRBJ2-7
CASSRIGVNTEAFF	TGCGCCAGCAGCCGTATCGGAGTGAACACTGAAGCTTTCTTT	.	once	TRBV4-3	TRBJ1-1
CASSQERPIRGPKNIQYF	TGCGCCAGCAGCCAAGAACGGCCGATCCGGGGTCCCAAAAACATTCAGTACTTC	.	.	TRBV4-3	TRBJ2-4
CASSPQGYLGGNSPLHF	TGCGCCAGCAGCCCACAGGGGTATCTGGGGGGTAATTCACCCCTCCACTTT	TRBD1	.	TRBV4-1	TRBJ1-6
CSVLESTDTQYF	TGCAGCGTTTTGGAGAGCACAGATACGCAGTATTTT	.	.	TRBV29-1	TRBJ2-3
CASSGPSNQPQHF	TGTGCCAGCAGCGGGCCGAGCAATCAGCCCCAGCATTTT	.	.	TRBV6-2/TRBV6-3	TRBJ1-5
CASSIWGPWETGELFF	TGTGCCAGTAGTATCTGGGGGCCCTGGGAGACCGGGGAGCTGTTTTTT	.	.	TRBV19	TRBJ2-2
CASSLGHLPNYGYTF	TGTGCCAGCAGCTTGGGACACCTTCCTAACTATGGCTACACCTTC	.	.	TRBV5-8	TRBJ1-2
CASSPSDPNGGNEQFF	TGTGCCAGCAGCCCTTCGGACCCTAACGGAGGGAATGAGCAGTTCTTC	.	.	TRBV11-1	TRBJ2-1
CASSGGAATNTGELFF	TGTGCCAGTAGTGGGGGGGCGGCGACGAACACCGGGGAGCTGTTTTTT	.	.	TRBV19	TRBJ2-2
CASNGGSGGNNEQFF	TGTGCCAGCAATGGGGGTAGCGGGGGGAACAATGAGCAGTTCTTC	TRBD2	.	TRBV2	TRBJ2-1
CASSGAGQGPYEQYF	TGTGCCAGCAGCGGTGCGGGACAGGGCCCCTACGAGCAGTACTTC	TRBD1	.	TRBV5-4	TRBJ2-7
CASSQERRNSPLHF	TGTGCCAGCAGCCAAGAGAGAAGAAATTCACCCCTCCACTTT	.	.	TRBV4-2	TRBJ1-6
CASSPGFSGNTIYF	TGTGCCAGCAGCCCAGGGTTTTCTGGAAACACCATATATTTT	.	.	TRBV27	TRBJ1-3
CASRQVEFPYEQYF	TGTGCCAGCAGGCAGGTCGAGTTCCCCTACGAGCAGTACTTC	.	.	TRBV21-1	TRBJ2-7
CASSLAGGWNTGELFF	TGTGCCAGCAGCTTAGCGGGAGGGTGGAACACCGGGGAGCTGTTTTTT	TRBD2	few	TRBV7-3	TRBJ2-2
CAWSVPRTGEDGNTIYF	TGTGCCTGGAGTGTACCCCGAACAGGGGAGGATGGAAACACCATATATTTT	TRBD1	.	TRBV30	TRBJ1-3
CASRMTGVVNTEAFF	TGTGCCAGCAGGATGACAGGGGTCGTGAACACTGAAGCTTTCTTT	TRBD1	once	TRBV28	TRBJ1-1
CASSPGTGGYRTPLHF	TGTGCCAGCAGCCCCGGGACAGGGGGATATAGGACACCCCTCCACTTT	TRBD1	few	TRBV28	TRBJ1-6
CASSLATGINEQFF	TGTGCCAGCAGCTTAGCGACAGGGATTAATGAGCAGTTCTTC	TRBD1	.	TRBV7-2	TRBJ2-1
CASSQTGTRSTDTQYF	TGTGCCAGCAGCCAAACCGGGACTAGGAGCACAGATACGCAGTATTTT	TRBD2	.	TRBV4-2	TRBJ2-3
CASSIPLHEQYF	TGTGCCAGTAGTATCCCTCTCCACGAGCAGTACTTC	.	few	TRBV19	TRBJ2-7
CASSLARGSPTDTQYF	TGTGCCAGCAGCCTTGCGCGCGGGAGCCCCACAGATACGCAGTATTTT	TRBD2	.	TRBV11-3	TRBJ2-3
CASSLVVPDRVPTYEQYF	TGTGCCAGCAGTTTAGTTGTCCCCGACAGGGTCCCTACCTACGAGCAGTACTTC	TRBD1	once	TRBV27	TRBJ2-7
CASSWRFNQPQHF	TGTGCCAGCAGCTGGCGGTTCAATCAGCCCCAGCATTTT	.	.	TRBV12-3/TRBV12-4	TRBJ1-5